These 30 T cell receptor beta chains originate from one sample sequenced in a study of T-cell reconstitution after alpha-beta-depleted transplantation in children. Unique molecular identifiers were used to barcode this TCRbeta library. A single record per CDR3 protein comes from TCRdb applying MiXCR to the PCR reads. The table has about 50,000 distinct CDR3 sequences, 5.8% seen once. Sequencing was performed on PBMCs, mostly from graft donor cells, taken 60 days after TCRalphabeta/CD19-depleted stem cell transplant. The receptors come from a female patient aged 2-15 years who had a stem cell transplant for aplastic anemia, so the T cells may come from the graft donor.

V gene TRBV24-1 combines with J gene TRBJ2-7; 10 bases agree with TRBD2. Germline V lookup: CDR1 KGHDR, CDR2 SFDVKD. The CDR3 sequence is 15 residues long. Trimming took 9 bases from V and 4 from J; bases not matched to a gene: 11. The CDR3 region has the DNA TGTGCCACCTTGTACCGTAGCGGGAGGAAATACGAGCAGTACTTC. This translates into CATLYRSGRKYEQYF.

This clonotype was observed many times. The chain's CDR3 is CASSLARRATQETQYF. CDR3 nucleotides: TGTGCCAGCAGCTTAGCCCGGCGGGCCACTCAAGAGACCCAGTACTTC. The chain recombines TRBV7-9 with TRBJ2-5; tentatively, D is TRBD2 (5 bases). This CDR3 contains 16 residues. Trimming left V 0 bases short and J 2 bases short, with 13 bases between. The germline CDR1 and CDR2 sequences are SEHNR and FQNEAQ (reference sequence).

This clonotype showed up many times. The chain links TRBV5-4 to TRBJ2-3; possibly TRBD1 for D (5 bases). The CDR3 has 15 amino acids. CDR1 is SGHNT, CDR2 YYREEE, per germline (reference sequence). Trimming took 4 bases from V and 0 from J, leaving 12 bases between them. CDR3 DNA sequence: TGTGCCAGCAGCCTTCGACAGATAAGCACAGATACGCAGTATTTT. Translating gives CASSLRQISTDTQYF.

The sample holds a few counts of this clonotype. The chain links TRBV5-1 to TRBJ2-7; 8 nucleotides match TRBD1. The trim removed 4 bases at V and 6 bases at J, leaving 9 bases unmatched. The germline gives CDR1 SGHRS, CDR2 YFSETQ. The CDR3 consists of 14 residues. CDR3 loop: CASSPQDRAAEQYF. The CDR3 bases are TGCGCCAGCAGCCCACAGGACAGGGCCGCCGAGCAGTACTTC.

This clonotype was picked up many times. V is TRBV20-1 and J is TRBJ2-3; no definite D call. Trimming removed 4 bases from V and 5 bases from J, with 10 bases in between. The germline CDR1 and CDR2 sequences are DFQATT and SNEGSKA (reference sequence). The CDR3 covers 12 residues. The CDR3: CSAINLGDTQYF. The CDR3 nucleotides read TGCAGTGCTATAAATCTAGGAGATACGCAGTATTTT.

The table lists this clonotype with a few counts. The chain links TRBV19 to TRBJ2-7; 11 bases map to TRBD1. J was trimmed by 0 bases and V by 8 bases; bases with no gene match: 6. The germline V gene has CDR1 LNHDA and CDR2 SQIVND (reference sequence). This CDR3 has 15 amino acids. CDR3 in amino acids: CASRAGTGGSYEQYF. CDR3 nucleotides: TGTGCCAGTCGGGCCGGGACAGGGGGCTCCTACGAGCAGTACTTC.

In this sample, this clonotype turned up many times. The chain is built from TRBV20-1 and TRBJ2-7; 9 bases fit TRBD2. J was trimmed by 3 bases and V by 6 bases; bases with no gene match: 6. This CDR3 is built from 13 residues. Germline CDR1 and CDR2: DFQATT and SNEGSKA (reference sequence). The CDR3 region has the DNA TGCAGTGCCCGGGGACTAGCTCACTACGAGCAGTACTTC. This encodes CSARGLAHYEQYF.

This chain links TRBV5-1 with TRBJ1-1; the D gene is possibly TRBD1 (5 bases). Germline assignment: CDR1 SGHRS and CDR2 YFSETQ. The CDR3 runs to 13 residues. V was cut by 4 bases and J by 5 bases, with 12 bases left in between. CDR3 sequence: CASSRDPETEAFF. The CDR3 DNA reads TGCGCCAGCAGCCGGGACCCGGAAACTGAAGCTTTCTTT. Combining the CDR3 with reference TRBV5-1 and TRBJ1-1 gives the whole variable domain KAGVTQTPRYLIKTRGQQVTLSCSPISGHRSVSWYQQTPGQGLQFLFEYFSETQRNKGNFPGRFSGRQFSNSRSEMNVSTLELGDSALYLCASSRDPETEAFFGQGTRLTVV.

Concerning this clonotype itself: A read error may explain this, as a much larger clone is one base away. The rearrangement uses TRBV27 and TRBJ2-7; D unresolved. Germline loops: CDR1 MNHEY, CDR2 SMNVEV (reference sequence). CDR3 length: 15 amino acids. The ends were cut back, 3 bases at V and 2 bases at J, with 14 bases in the middle. This CDR3 is CASSFPGARAYEQYF. In DNA, the CDR3 is TGTGCCAGCAGTTTCCCCGGCGCAAGGGCCTACGAGCAGTACTTC.

This clonotype was recorded many times. The genes are TRBV2 and TRBJ1-5; no reliable D call. V lost 4 bases, J lost 0 bases, and 10 bases lay in between. The CDR3 sequence is 15 residues long. Germline V gene lookup returns CDR1 SNHLY and CDR2 FYNNEI. Here the CDR3 reads CASSVESLSNQPQHF. CDR3 nucleotides: TGTGCCAGCAGTGTTGAGAGTCTTAGCAATCAGCCCCAGCATTTT. The full variable domain, its missing parts supplied by reference TRBV2 and TRBJ1-5, is EPEVTQTPSHQVTQMGQEVILRCVPISNHLYFYWYRQILGQKVEFLVSFYNNEISEKSEIFDDQFSVERPDGSNFTLKIRSTKLEDSAMYFCASSVESLSNQPQHFGDGTRLSIL.

This clonotype has at least ten counts. The DNA for the CDR3 is TGTGCCAGCTCACCATCTGGGACTAGCGGAAATGAGCAGTTCTTC. It codes for CASSPSGTSGNEQFF. This chain joins TRBV18 and TRBJ2-1; 11 nucleotides line up with TRBD2. V dropped 2 bases and J dropped 7; count of bases not matched to a gene: 4. This CDR3 contains 15 residues. Germline V gene lookup returns CDR1 KGHSH and CDR2 LQKENI.

The sample holds a few counts of this clonotype. Being one base from a much bigger clone, this may be a read error. This chain links TRBV12-3 or TRBV12-4 with TRBJ1-2; the D is unclear. The CDR3 is made up of 13 amino acids. In nucleotides, the CDR3 is TGTGCCAGCAGTTTAGCGGAGAGCTATGGCTACCCCTTC. Translated, it gives CASSLAESYGYPF.

The DNA for the CDR3 is TGTGCCAGCAGCTCCGGGACAGGGGATGAAAAACTGTTTTTT. Translating it yields CASSSGTGDEKLFF. The V call is TRBV7-2, the J call TRBJ1-4, with TRBD1 matching over 10 bases. CDR1 SGHTA and CDR2 FQGNSA come from the germline V gene. CDR3 length: 14 residues. Losses at the gene ends were 4 bases for V and 6 bases for J; bases not matched to a gene: 2.

This clonotype showed up many times. In nucleotides, the CDR3 is TGTGCCAGCAGCGGCCATAGCACAGATACGCAGTATTTT. Its protein product is CASSGHSTDTQYF. The rearrangement uses TRBV3-1 and TRBJ2-3; D unclear. This CDR3 region has 13 residues. Trimming cost V 5 bases and J 0 bases, with 6 bases left between them. CDR1 and CDR2 from the germline V gene are LGHDT and YNNKEL (reference sequence).

This clonotype has at least ten counts. This chain links TRBV5-1 with TRBJ2-7; 9 bases align to TRBD1. Germline V CDR1 and CDR2: SGHRS, YFSETQ. This CDR3 spans 14 amino acids. V was clipped by 4 bases and J by 4 bases; unmatched bases: 6. CDR3 loop: CASSADRGGYEQYF. For the CDR3, the DNA is TGCGCCAGCAGCGCGGACAGGGGAGGTTACGAGCAGTACTTC.

This clonotype showed up just a few times. The chain joins TRBV5-1 to TRBJ1-1; no clear D. Germline V gives CDR1 SGHRS, CDR2 YFSETQ. Trimming removed 5 bases from V and 0 bases from J, with 17 bases in between. This CDR3 is 16 amino acids long. Written as DNA, the CDR3 is TGCGCCAGCAGGGCCAATGTGGGTGGTGTGAACACTGAAGCTTTCTTT. Its protein is CASRANVGGVNTEAFF.

CDR3 sequence reads: CASSFGGRGRTDTQYF. The CDR3, as DNA: TGTGCCAGCAGCTTTGGGGGCAGGGGTCGCACAGATACGCAGTATTTT. The V and J genes are TRBV11-2 and TRBJ2-3; TRBD1 is a possible D gene (6 bases). CDR1 and CDR2 from the germline V gene are SGHAT and FQNNGV. Trimming pared 3 bases from V and 1 base from J, leaving 14 bases between. The CDR3 loop spans 16 amino acids.

This clonotype came up many times. This chain uses TRBV11-3 with TRBJ2-5; maybe TRBD1 (6 bases). V gave up 5 bases and J gave up 2 bases, with 27 bases separating them. This CDR3 has 19 amino acids. Germline CDR1 SGHNT, CDR2 YENEEA. CDR3 protein: CASSHDDLDGTFPQETQYF. Here the CDR3 DNA reads TGTGCCAGCAGCCACGACGATCTTGACGGGACATTTCCGCAAGAGACCCAGTACTTC.

This clonotype was found many times. The chain employs TRBV27 and TRBJ2-3; D might be TRBD1 (5 bases). The CDR3 runs 18 residues. From germline, CDR1 is MNHEY and CDR2 SMNVEV (reference sequence). V lost 6 bases, J lost 1 base, and 23 bases lay in between. This chain's CDR3 is CASSALNSQARGTDTQYF. The CDR3 coding sequence is TGTGCCAGCAGCGCCCTTAACTCACAGGCCCGGGGCACAGATACGCAGTATTTT.

This clonotype was counted at least ten times. V usage is TRBV18 and J usage is TRBJ2-5, with a tentative D call TRBD2 (6 bases). The CDR3 contains 16 residues. The V gene lost 2 bases and the J gene lost 3 bases, with 16 bases spanning the gap. Germline CDR1 and CDR2: KGHSH and LQKENI. Written as DNA, the CDR3 is TGTGCCAGCTCACCAAATGTTAGCGGACCGAAAGAGACCCAGTACTTC. Protein: CASSPNVSGPKETQYF.

The rearrangement uses TRBV5-3 and TRBJ2-4, with a weak D call TRBD2 (6 bases). TRBV5-3 carries the ORF label, with uncertain function. The ends were cut back, 5 bases at V and 0 bases at J, with 9 bases in the middle. CDR3 length equals 14 residues. The CDR3 reads CARRRGLAKNIQYF. CDR3 nucleotides: TGTGCCAGAAGACGGGGACTAGCCAAAAACATTCAGTACTTC.

This clonotype was seen many times. The J gene is TRBJ2-1, the V gene TRBV20-1; no firm D call. The CDR3 sequence is 12 residues long. Deletions cut 3 bases from V and 8 bases from J, with 11 bases between. In germline, CDR1 is DFQATT, CDR2 SNEGSKA (reference sequence). Written as DNA, the CDR3 is TGCAGTGCTAGTATTGGAGTGGATGAGCAGTTCTTC. Translated, it gives CSASIGVDEQFF.

At least ten counts were recorded for this clonotype. J is TRBJ2-7 and V is TRBV12-3 or TRBV12-4; D not certain. The V end was cut by 4 bases, the J end by 0 bases, with 7 bases between. The CDR3 consists of 13 residues. The CDR3 DNA reads as TGTGCCAGCAGTTCCTCACACTCCTACGAGCAGTACTTC. It specifies CASSSSHSYEQYF.

This clonotype came up many times. The chain carries TRBV20-1 and TRBJ1-3; D gene ambiguous. This CDR3 spans 13 amino acids. Germline lookup yields CDR1 DFQATT and CDR2 SNEGSKA (reference sequence). V lost 3 bases to trimming and J lost 4 bases, with 10 bases between them. The CDR3 bases are TGCAGTGCTAGGGTACAGACGGGAAACACCATATATTTT. This encodes CSARVQTGNTIYF.

This clonotype occurred many times. V is TRBV10-3 and J is TRBJ1-1; D remains unclear. This CDR3 contains 15 residues. Trimming pared 1 base from V and 1 base from J, leaving 10 bases between. CDR1 and CDR2 (germline): ENHRY, SYGVKD. CDR3 in amino acids: CAISEFFWTNTEAFF. The DNA for the CDR3 is TGTGCCATCAGTGAGTTTTTTTGGACGAACACTGAAGCTTTCTTT.

This clonotype was counted at least ten times. The chain joins TRBV10-1 to TRBJ2-1; 9 bases align to TRBD2. Germline loops: CDR1 WNHNN, CDR2 SYGVQD (reference sequence). After removal of 5 bases from V and 12 bases from J, the junction contained 14 bases not matched to a gene. This CDR3 has 15 residues. This CDR3 is CASSPAGGALIAQFF. CDR3 nucleotides: TGCGCCAGCAGTCCAGCGGGGGGCGCATTAATCGCGCAGTTCTTC.

This clonotype was recorded many times. The genes are TRBV7-3 and TRBJ2-3; 9 bases are a match to TRBD2. Germline-derived CDR1 and CDR2 are SGHTA and FQGTGA. The CDR3 runs to 16 residues. With V trimmed by 4 bases and J by 2 bases, 7 bases remained unmatched. CDR3 nucleotides: TGTGCCAGCAGCTCAGGACTAGCGACTACCACAGATACGCAGTATTTT. Protein: CASSSGLATTTDTQYF. Combining the CDR3 with reference TRBV7-3 and TRBJ2-3 gives the whole variable domain GAGVSQTPSNKVTEKGKYVELRCDPISGHTALYWYRQSLGQGPEFLIYFQGTGAADDSGLPNDRFFAVRPEGSVSTLKIQRTERGDSAVYLCASSSGLATTTDTQYFGPGTRLTVL.

Worth noting for this clonotype: This may arise from a read error, as a much more abundant clone is one base away. V is TRBV5-5 and J is TRBJ2-2; D is uncertain. CDR1 and CDR2 from the germline V gene are SGHKS and YYEKEE (reference sequence). This CDR3 is 15 amino acids long. This chain's CDR3 is CAGRHGRVNTGELFF. Here the CDR3 DNA reads TGTGCCGGCAGACACGGACGGGTGAACACCGGGGAGCTGTTTTTT.

This clonotype was counted ten times or more. The V gene is TRBV6-5, the J gene TRBJ1-5, with TRBD1 identical over 7 bases. CDR1 is MNHEY, CDR2 SVGAGI, per germline. With 6 bases clipped from V and 5 bases from J, the junction kept 1 base outside the gene matches. This CDR3 is 12 amino acids long. The CDR3 nucleotides read TGTGCCAGCAGAACAGGGGATCAGCCCCAGCATTTT. Protein: CASRTGDQPQHF.

This clonotype was picked up a small number of times. The chain is built from TRBV19 and TRBJ2-4; D perhaps matches TRBD2 (5 bases). This CDR3 has 17 amino acids. Germline V gives CDR1 LNHDA, CDR2 SQIVND (reference sequence). The V gene lost 2 bases and the J gene lost 3 bases, with 17 bases spanning the gap. The CDR3 nucleotides are TGTGCCAGTAGTATAAGTCTCCGCGGGCAAGGCAAAAACATTCAGTACTTC. Protein sequence: CASSISLRGQGKNIQYF.